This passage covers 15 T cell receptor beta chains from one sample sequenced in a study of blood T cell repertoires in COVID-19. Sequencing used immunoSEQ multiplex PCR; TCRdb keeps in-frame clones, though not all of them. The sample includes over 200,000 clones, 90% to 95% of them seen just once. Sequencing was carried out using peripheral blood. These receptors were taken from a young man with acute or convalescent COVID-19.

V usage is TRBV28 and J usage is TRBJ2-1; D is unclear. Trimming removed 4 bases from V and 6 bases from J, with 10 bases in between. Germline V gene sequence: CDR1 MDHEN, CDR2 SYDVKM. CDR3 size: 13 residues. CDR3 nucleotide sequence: TGTGCCAGCAGTTCCACGTACATCAATGAGCAGTTCTTC. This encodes CASSSTYINEQFF.

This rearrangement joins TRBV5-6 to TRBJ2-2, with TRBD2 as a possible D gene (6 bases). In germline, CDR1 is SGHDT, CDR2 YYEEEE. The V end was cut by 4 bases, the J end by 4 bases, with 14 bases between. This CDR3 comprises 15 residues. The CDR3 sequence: CASSQWGLGTGELFF. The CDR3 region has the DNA TGTGCCAGCAGCCAGTGGGGACTCGGCACCGGGGAGCTGTTTTTT.

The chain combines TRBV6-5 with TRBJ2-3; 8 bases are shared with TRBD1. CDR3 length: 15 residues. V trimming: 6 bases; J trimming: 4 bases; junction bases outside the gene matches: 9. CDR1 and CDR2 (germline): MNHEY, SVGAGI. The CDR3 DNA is TGTGCCAGCAGATCAGGACAGGGTCAGGCAGATACGCAGTATTTT. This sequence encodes CASRSGQGQADTQYF.

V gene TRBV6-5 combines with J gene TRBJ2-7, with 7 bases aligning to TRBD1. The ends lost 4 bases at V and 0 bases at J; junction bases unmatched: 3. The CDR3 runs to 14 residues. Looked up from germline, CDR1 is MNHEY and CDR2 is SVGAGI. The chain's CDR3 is CASSSRDSSYEQYF. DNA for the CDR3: TGTGCCAGCAGTTCCCGGGACAGCTCCTACGAGCAGTACTTC.

CDR3 sequence: CASKGQGGLGSGYTF. CDR3 coding DNA: TGCGCCAGCAAGGGACAGGGGGGCCTAGGGTCTGGCTACACCTTC. The rearrangement links TRBV5-1 to TRBJ1-2, with 11 bases that match TRBD1. This CDR3 is 15 amino acids long. The V gene's germline CDR1 is SGHRS and CDR2 YFSETQ. Unmatched junction bases numbered 11, after V lost 6 bases and J lost 7 bases.

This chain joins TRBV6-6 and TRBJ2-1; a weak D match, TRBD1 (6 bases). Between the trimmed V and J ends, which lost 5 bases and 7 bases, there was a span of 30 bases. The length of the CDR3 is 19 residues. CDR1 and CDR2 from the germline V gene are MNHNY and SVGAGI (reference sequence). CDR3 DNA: TGTGCCAGCAGTCAACGGCGCCACAACAGGGTGTCCTCTTTGAATGAGCAGTTCTTC. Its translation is CASSQRRHNRVSSLNEQFF.

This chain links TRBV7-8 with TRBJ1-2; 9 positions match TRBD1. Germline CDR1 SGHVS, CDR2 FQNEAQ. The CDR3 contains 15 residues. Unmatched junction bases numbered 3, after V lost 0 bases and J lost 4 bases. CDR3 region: CASSLAQGQGYGYTF. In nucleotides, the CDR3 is TGTGCCAGCAGCTTAGCGCAGGGACAGGGCTATGGCTACACCTTC.

CDR3 region: CASSQVDGGSYNEQFF. The DNA of the CDR3 is TGTGCCAGCAGCCAGGTAGATGGGGGGTCCTACAATGAGCAGTTCTTC. This rearrangement joins TRBV4-2 to TRBJ2-1; D possibly corresponds to TRBD2 (6 bases). CDR3 length: 16 amino acids. The V gene's germline CDR1 is LGHNA and CDR2 YNFKEQ. The germline V and J ends were trimmed by 3 bases and 1 base, with 13 bases remaining between them.

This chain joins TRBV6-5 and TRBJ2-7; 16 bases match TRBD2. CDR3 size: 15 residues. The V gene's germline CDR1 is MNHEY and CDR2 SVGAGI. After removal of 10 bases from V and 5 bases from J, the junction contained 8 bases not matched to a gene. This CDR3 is CATEGTSGRAHEQYF. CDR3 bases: TGTGCCACCGAAGGGACTAGCGGGAGGGCCCACGAGCAGTACTTC.

The DNA for the CDR3 is TGCGCCAGCAGCCAAGAGGACTTCAGTCCACTGCCCTACGAGCAGTACTTC. This encodes CASSQEDFSPLPYEQYF. The chain combines TRBV4-1 with TRBJ2-7, with a possible D match to TRBD2 (5 bases). Germline values: CDR1 MGHRA, CDR2 YSYEKL. The CDR3 length is 17 residues. Deletions cut 0 bases from V and 2 bases from J, with 17 bases between.

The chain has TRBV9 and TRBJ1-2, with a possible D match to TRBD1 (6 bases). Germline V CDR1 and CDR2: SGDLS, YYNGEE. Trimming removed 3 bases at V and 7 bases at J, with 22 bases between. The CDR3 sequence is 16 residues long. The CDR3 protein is CASSATNLQGISGYTF. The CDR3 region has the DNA TGTGCCAGCAGCGCGACTAATCTCCAGGGGATAAGTGGCTACACCTTC.

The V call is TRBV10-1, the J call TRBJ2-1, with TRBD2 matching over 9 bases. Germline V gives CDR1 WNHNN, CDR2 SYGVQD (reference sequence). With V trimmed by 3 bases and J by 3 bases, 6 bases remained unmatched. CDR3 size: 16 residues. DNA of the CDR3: TGCGCCAGCAGTGATGTTGTGACTAGCGGCTACAATGAGCAGTTCTTC. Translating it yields CASSDVVTSGYNEQFF.

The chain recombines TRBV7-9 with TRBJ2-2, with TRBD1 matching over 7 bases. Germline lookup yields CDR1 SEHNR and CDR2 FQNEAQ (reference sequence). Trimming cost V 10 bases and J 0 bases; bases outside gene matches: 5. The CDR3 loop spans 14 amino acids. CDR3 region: CATLGQTNTGELFF. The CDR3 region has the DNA TGTGCCACCTTGGGACAGACGAACACCGGGGAGCTGTTTTTT.

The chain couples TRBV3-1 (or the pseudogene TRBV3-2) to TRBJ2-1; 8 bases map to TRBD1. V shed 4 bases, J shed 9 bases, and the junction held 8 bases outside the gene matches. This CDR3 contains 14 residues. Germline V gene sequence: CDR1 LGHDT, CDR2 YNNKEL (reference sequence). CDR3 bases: TGTGCCAGCAGCCGTAGCAGGGGGCTTGGTGAGCAGTTCTTC. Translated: CASSRSRGLGEQFF.

The CDR3 sequence: CASRKSGGETQYF. The CDR3 nucleotides are TGTGCCAGCAGGAAGTCCGGGGGAGAGACCCAGTACTTC. This sequence joins TRBV6-5 and TRBJ2-5; the D gene is possibly TRBD2 (6 bases). Germline V gene data show CDR1 as MNHEY and CDR2 as SVGAGI. V shed 6 bases and J shed 4 bases, with 12 bases lying between them. The CDR3 has 13 amino acids.